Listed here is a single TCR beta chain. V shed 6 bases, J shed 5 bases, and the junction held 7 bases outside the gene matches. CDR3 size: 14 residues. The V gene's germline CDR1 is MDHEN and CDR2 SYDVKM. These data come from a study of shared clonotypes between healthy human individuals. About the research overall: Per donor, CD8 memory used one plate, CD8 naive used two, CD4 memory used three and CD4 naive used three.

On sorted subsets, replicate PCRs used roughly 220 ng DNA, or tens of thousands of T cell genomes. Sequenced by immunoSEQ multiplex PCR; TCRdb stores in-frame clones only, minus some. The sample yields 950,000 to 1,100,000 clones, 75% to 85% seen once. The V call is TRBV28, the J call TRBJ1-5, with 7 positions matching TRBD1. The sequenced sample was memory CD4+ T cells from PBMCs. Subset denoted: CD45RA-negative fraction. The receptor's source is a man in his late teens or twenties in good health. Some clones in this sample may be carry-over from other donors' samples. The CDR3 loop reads CASSPTGRDQPQHF. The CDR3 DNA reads TGTGCCAGCAGCCCGACAGGGAGAGATCAGCCCCAGCATTTT. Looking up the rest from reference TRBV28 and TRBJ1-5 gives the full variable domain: DVKVTQSSRYLVKRTGEKVFLECVQDMDHENMFWYRQDPGLGLRLIYFSYDVKMKEKGDIPEGYSVSREKKERFSLILESASTNQTSMYLCASSPTGRDQPQHFGDGTRLSIL.